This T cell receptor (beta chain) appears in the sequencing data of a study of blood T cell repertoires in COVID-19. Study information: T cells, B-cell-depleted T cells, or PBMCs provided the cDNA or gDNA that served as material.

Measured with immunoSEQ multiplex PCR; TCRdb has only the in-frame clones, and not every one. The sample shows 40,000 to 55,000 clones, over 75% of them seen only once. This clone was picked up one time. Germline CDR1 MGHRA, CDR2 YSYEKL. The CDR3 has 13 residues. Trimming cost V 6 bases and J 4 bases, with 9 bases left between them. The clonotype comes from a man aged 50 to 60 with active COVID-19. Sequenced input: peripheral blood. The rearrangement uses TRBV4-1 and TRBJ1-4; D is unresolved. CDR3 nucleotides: TGCGCCAGCAGATGGCAGAATAATGAAAAACTGTTTTTT. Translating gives CASRWQNNEKLFF.